These T cell receptor beta chains were read from a single sample in a study of post-analysis software for immune sequencing data. MiXCR, applied by TCRdb to the PCR reads, yields one record per CDR3 protein. The repertoire has about 680,000 distinct CDR3 sequences, roughly three fifths of them found once; the top ten carry 10% to 12%. The sequenced material came from blood. These receptors were taken from a girl aged 2 to 9 with multiple sclerosis. Each CDR3 is given with its conserved first and last residue. A D gene is named only where the DNA matches it firmly. A clone size is listed for some rows: how often the clone was seen (once, few, many), or a class if it is expanded.

D	size	V	J	CDR3	DNA
.	few	TRBV3-1	TRBJ2-5	CASSHPNERRGRETQYF	TGTGCCAGCAGCCACCCCAACGAGCGGCGGGGGCGAGAGACCCAGTACTTC
TRBD1	.	TRBV5-1	TRBJ2-7	CASSLGQGIDSTYEQYF	TGCGCCAGCAGCTTGGGACAGGGGATTGATAGCACCTACGAGCAGTACTTC
.	.	TRBV4-1	TRBJ1-6	CASSQDRGGNSPLHF	TGCGCCAGCAGCCAAGACAGGGGTGGTAATTCACCCCTCCACTTT
TRBD2	.	TRBV29-1	TRBJ2-3	CSVERGAADTQYF	TGCAGCGTTGAGCGGGGGGCGGCAGATACGCAGTATTTT
TRBD2	few	TRBV28	TRBJ2-7	CASMRPRGGAYEQYF	TGTGCCAGCATGCGACCTAGGGGAGGGGCCTACGAGCAGTACTTC
TRBD1	.	TRBV7-2	TRBJ1-1	CASSFPGTGAEAFF	TGTGCCAGCAGCTTCCCAGGGACAGGGGCTGAAGCTTTCTTT
.	few	TRBV7-3	TRBJ2-1	CASSLTDEQFF	TGTGCCAGCAGCTTAACGGATGAGCAGTTCTTC
.	.	TRBV5-5	TRBJ1-2	CASSLVWGFYGYTF	TGTGCCAGCAGCTTGGTGTGGGGTTTCTATGGCTACACCTTC
TRBD1	.	TRBV6-4	TRBJ1-2	CASSDYRGGGYTF	TGTGCCAGCAGTGACTACAGGGGCGGTGGCTACACCTTC
TRBD2	few	TRBV20-1	TRBJ2-5	CSGLAGGTQYF	TGCAGCGGACTAGCGGGGGGTACCCAGTACTTC
TRBD1	few	TRBV15	TRBJ2-5	CATSGQGTETQYF	TGTGCCACCAGCGGACAGGGTACGGAGACCCAGTACTTC
.	few	TRBV6-5	TRBJ1-1	CASSIGQNTEAFF	TGTGCCAGCAGTATCGGACAGAACACTGAAGCTTTCTTT
TRBD2	.	TRBV29-1	TRBJ2-1	CSVHTILRGLAGGGEQFF	TGCAGCGTCCATACCATCCTAAGGGGACTAGCGGGAGGGGGTGAGCAGTTCTTC
.	once	TRBV12-3/TRBV12-4	TRBJ1-5	CASSFGPGSTQPQHF	.
TRBD2	.	TRBV5-1	TRBJ2-2	CASSLELAGGTGELFF	TGCGCCAGCAGCTTGGAACTAGCGGGAGGCACCGGGGAGCTGTTTTTT
TRBD1	.	TRBV12-3/TRBV12-4	TRBJ2-7	CASSFSPGQGEKAYEQYF	TGTGCCAGCAGTTTTTCACCGGGACAGGGGGAGAAAGCCTACGAGCAGTACTTC
.	.	TRBV5-1	TRBJ2-7	CASSLANLDYEQYF	TGCGCCAGCAGCTTGGCAAATCTGGATTACGAGCAGTACTTC
.	.	TRBV29-1	TRBJ1-1	CSGSAGNTEAFF	TGCAGCGGTTCGGCCGGGAACACTGAAGCTTTCTTT
TRBD1	.	TRBV7-9	TRBJ2-1	CASSFGTASTEQFF	TGTGCCAGCAGCTTCGGGACAGCCAGCACTGAGCAGTTCTTC
.	.	TRBV10-3	TRBJ2-5	CAISPGTAGETQYF	TGTGCCATCAGTCCCGGGACCGCGGGGGAGACCCAGTACTTC
.	.	TRBV29-1	TRBJ1-2	CSALNRVEVGEQYGYTF	TGCAGCGCCCTTAACAGGGTAGAGGTCGGAGAGCAATATGGCTACACCTTC
.	.	TRBV3-1	TRBJ1-2	CASSQDLDSSYGYTF	TGTGCCAGCAGCCAAGATCTAGACAGCTCTTATGGCTACACCTTC
TRBD2	.	TRBV29-1	TRBJ2-1	CSVYTGLAGYNEQFF	TGCAGCGTCTATACTGGACTAGCCGGTTACAATGAGCAGTTCTTC
.	.	TRBV9	TRBJ2-6	CASSARGPLYGANVLTF	TGTGCCAGCAGCGCCCGGGGACCCCTATATGGGGCCAACGTCCTGACTTTC
.	few	TRBV7-2	TRBJ2-1	CASRSDLYNEQFF	TGTGCCAGCAGATCCGACTTGTACAATGAGCAGTTCTTC
TRBD2	.	TRBV29-1	TRBJ2-3	CSVTSGIRTDTQYF	TGCAGCGTTACTAGCGGGATTAGGACAGATACGCAGTATTTT
.	.	TRBV5-1	TRBJ1-2	CASSLQDGSYGYTF	TGCGCCAGCAGCTTGCAGGACGGAAGCTATGGCTACACCTTC
TRBD1	few	TRBV7-9	TRBJ1-1	CASSLTGVEAFF	TGTGCCAGCAGCTTGACAGGGGTCGAAGCTTTCTTT
.	.	TRBV12-3/TRBV12-4	TRBJ1-5	CASSFSGSNQPQHF	TGTGCCAGCAGTTTTTCAGGGAGCAATCAGCCCCAGCATTTT
.	few	TRBV3-1	TRBJ1-2	CASSHDTPGLYTF	TGTGCCAGCAGCCACGACACTCCGGGTCTCTACACCTTC
.	.	TRBV5-1	TRBJ1-2	CASSLEGGGDYGYTF	TGCGCCAGCAGCTTGGAAGGGGGAGGCGACTATGGCTACACCTTC
TRBD1	.	TRBV4-1	TRBJ2-5	CASSQWDSVQETQYF	TGCGCCAGCAGCCAGTGGGACAGCGTTCAAGAGACCCAGTACTTC
.	.	TRBV13	TRBJ2-3	CASSRIVAPPRTDTQYF	TGTGCCAGCAGCCGTATCGTAGCGCCCCCGAGGACAGATACGCAGTATTTT
TRBD2	.	TRBV4-1	TRBJ2-5	CASSPRASGQETQYF	TGCGCCAGCAGCCCCCGGGCTAGCGGACAAGAGACCCAGTACTTC
TRBD2	.	TRBV20-1	TRBJ2-1	CSASGRRGGANEQFF	TGCAGTGCTAGTGGGCGGCGGGGAGGGGCCAATGAGCAGTTCTTC
.	.	TRBV6-5	TRBJ2-7	CASSYSPGFEQYF	TGTGCCAGCAGTTACTCGCCAGGGTTCGAGCAGTACTTC
.	.	TRBV20-1	TRBJ1-2	CSARWGARDGYTF	TGCAGTGCTAGGTGGGGGGCGCGGGATGGCTACACCTTC
TRBD2	.	TRBV7-8	TRBJ2-3	CASSLASGRAWISDTQYF	TGTGCCAGCAGCTTAGCTAGCGGGAGGGCGTGGATCTCAGATACGCAGTATTTT
TRBD2	.	TRBV20-1	TRBJ2-5	CSASQWTSGSQNGRETQYF	TGCAGTGCTAGCCAGTGGACTAGCGGGAGTCAAAACGGGAGAGAGACCCAGTACTTC
.	.	TRBV7-6	TRBJ2-2	CASSLLKNTGELFF	TGTGCCAGCTCACTCCTTAAGAACACCGGGGAGCTGTTTTTT
TRBD2	.	TRBV5-1	TRBJ2-1	CASSLGVLAGGSNEQFF	TGCGCCAGCAGCTTGGGGGTCCTAGCGGGAGGGTCCAATGAGCAGTTCTTC
.	few	TRBV12-3/TRBV12-4	TRBJ2-7	CASTGGSYYEQYF	TGTGCCAGCACCGGGGGATCCTATTACGAGCAGTACTTC
.	.	TRBV20-1	TRBJ2-5	CSGASVVGETQYF	TGCAGTGGAGCTAGCGTAGTAGGAGAGACCCAGTACTTC
.	.	TRBV2	TRBJ2-5	CASRSRAPGETQYF	TGTGCCAGCAGGTCCCGGGCCCCGGGCGAGACCCAGTACTTC
.	few	TRBV7-2	TRBJ2-4	CASSRSGAKNIQYF	TGTGCCAGCAGCCGAAGCGGAGCCAAAAACATTCAGTACTTC
.	few	TRBV20-1	TRBJ2-1	CSARVGVNEQFF	TGCAGTGCTAGAGTTGGCGTAAATGAGCAGTTCTTC
TRBD1	.	TRBV29-1	TRBJ1-1	CSAGDRGGFSTEAFF	TGCAGCGCTGGGGACAGGGGAGGTTTTAGCACTGAAGCTTTCTTT
.	.	TRBV20-1	TRBJ2-1	CSAQNSDEQFF	TGCAGTGCTCAAAACAGCGATGAGCAGTTCTTC
.	once	TRBV29-1	TRBJ2-2	CSVMDSIWGELFF	TGCAGCGTTATGGACAGCATTTGGGGGGAGCTGTTTTTT
.	.	TRBV29-1	TRBJ2-3	CSVDGPRDTQYF	TGCAGCGTTGATGGGCCCCGAGATACGCAGTATTTT
TRBD1	.	TRBV29-1	TRBJ2-3	CSVKPLTGGEADTQYF	TGCAGCGTTAAACCCTTAACAGGGGGCGAAGCAGATACGCAGTATTTT
.	.	TRBV5-1	TRBJ2-7	CASSLVRGPPREQYF	TGCGCCAGCAGCTTGGTCCGGGGACCCCCTAGGGAGCAGTACTTC
.	.	TRBV12-3/TRBV12-4	TRBJ2-3	CASSIQGSAFNTQYF	TGTGCCAGCAGTATCCAGGGCTCCGCTTTTAATACGCAGTATTTT
.	few	TRBV7-2	TRBJ1-2	CASSFGQGTYGYTF	TGTGCCAGCAGCTTCGGCCAGGGGACCTATGGCTACACCTTC
TRBD2	.	TRBV29-1	TRBJ2-3	CSVEDGAGGEDTQYF	TGCAGCGTTGAAGATGGGGCGGGAGGGGAAGATACGCAGTATTTT
.	few	TRBV4-1	TRBJ2-1	CASSQDRREQFF	TGCGCCAGCAGCCAAGATAGACGGGAGCAGTTCTTC
TRBD2	.	TRBV20-1	TRBJ2-1	CSAFRTSGRISYNEQFF	TGCAGTGCTTTTAGGACTAGCGGGAGGATCTCCTACAATGAGCAGTTCTTC